This is a list of T cell receptor beta chains from one sample in a study of T cells in localized non-small cell lung cancer. Libraries were prepared by immunoSEQ multiplex PCR; TCRdb keeps only in-frame clonotypes and omits some of them. The top ten hold 6% to 8% of the sample, which has about 6,800 clones, around 40% seen once. Sequencing used lung tumor tissue, obtained before any cancer treatment. Every receptor here comes from a man between 40 and 70 years old with stage III lung adenocarcinoma. Each CDR3 is given with its conserved first and last residue. Rows give clone size only sometimes, using once, few, many, or a class for an expanded clone.

size: medium-sized; J: TRBJ2-7; V: TRBV9; CDR3: CASSRDRIFSYEQYF
size: -; J: TRBJ1-4; V: TRBV30; CDR3: CARGATNEKLFF
size: few; J: TRBJ2-3; V: TRBV6-8; CDR3: CASNPAGTSTDTQYF
size: few; J: TRBJ1-1; V: TRBV28; CDR3: CASLERNTEAFF
size: few; J: TRBJ2-2; V: TRBV19; CDR3: CASIEDSGSGGELFF
size: -; J: TRBJ1-5; V: TRBV29-1; CDR3: CSVTGTGPNQPQHF
size: -; J: TRBJ1-3; V: TRBV29-1; CDR3: CSVEAGSRNTIYF
size: -; J: TRBJ1-1; V: TRBV14; CDR3: CASSYGQVGGAFF
size: few; J: TRBJ1-4; V: TRBV6-8; CDR3: CASQQGAIATNEKLFF
size: -; J: TRBJ2-3; V: TRBV18; CDR3: CASSPDGDTQYF
size: -; J: TRBJ1-5; V: TRBV6-8; CDR3: CASSWTEYSNQPQHF
size: -; J: TRBJ1-5; V: TRBV9; CDR3: CASSERTGNQPQHF
size: -; J: TRBJ2-3; V: TRBV12-5; CDR3: CASKKGYGNTDTQYF
size: medium-sized; J: TRBJ2-5; V: TRBV11-3; CDR3: CASSLDRIQETQYF
size: -; J: TRBJ1-1; V: TRBV11-3; CDR3: CASSLDREVGAAFF
size: -; J: TRBJ2-5; V: TRBV15; CDR3: CATSRDGGGQETQYF
size: -; J: TRBJ1-4; V: TRBV19; CDR3: CASRDPGLSNEKLFF
size: few; J: TRBJ2-7; V: TRBV6-8; CDR3: CASSYSKHEQYF
size: medium-sized; J: TRBJ1-5; V: TRBV11-3; CDR3: CASSSDGGGSQPQHF
size: -; J: TRBJ2-1; V: TRBV19; CDR3: CASSINGVAAEHEQFF
size: -; J: TRBJ1-6; V: TRBV15; CDR3: CATSRGTSLPSALHF
size: few; J: TRBJ1-4; V: TRBV19; CDR3: CASRGGYEKLFF
size: -; J: TRBJ2-7; V: TRBV6-8; CDR3: CASTDRDNEQYF
size: -; J: TRBJ1-1; V: TRBV18; CDR3: CASSLNGGQGEAFF
size: large; J: TRBJ1-1; V: TRBV30; CDR3: CAWSLTTGNTEAFF
size: medium-sized; J: TRBJ2-1; V: TRBV11-3; CDR3: CASSQQAGTSGGEQFF
size: -; J: TRBJ1-4; V: TRBV19; CDR3: CASSLGGMGEKLFF
size: -; J: TRBJ1-5; V: TRBV19; CDR3: CASSIGVFGSQPQHF
size: few; J: TRBJ1-5; V: TRBV30; CDR3: CAWSAGGPNQPQHF
size: medium-sized; J: TRBJ1-3; V: TRBV11-3; CDR3: CASSLDIRSSGNTIYF
size: -; J: TRBJ2-1; V: TRBV10-2; CDR3: CASSDPATYNEQFF
size: few; J: TRBJ1-1; V: TRBV6-9; CDR3: CASTPGTEAFF
size: -; J: TRBJ2-6; V: TRBV29-1; CDR3: CSVGGVLPGANVLTF
size: -; J: TRBJ1-2; V: TRBV30; CDR3: CAWTRLRGAGGYTF
size: few; J: TRBJ2-7; V: TRBV28; CDR3: CASTPAHGGYEQYF
size: few; J: TRBJ2-7; V: TRBV9; CDR3: CASSVDPYPSEQYF
size: -; J: TRBJ1-5; V: TRBV19; CDR3: CASSTLGWPSNQPQHF
size: few; J: TRBJ1-1; V: TRBV19; CDR3: CASSAVGFSEAFF
size: few; J: TRBJ2-7; V: TRBV14; CDR3: CASSQEGSGYYEQYF
size: -; J: TRBJ2-3; V: TRBV10-2; CDR3: CASRDPSGGGTDTQYF
size: -; J: TRBJ1-3; V: TRBV30; CDR3: CAWRGGLSGNTIYF
size: few; J: TRBJ2-3; V: TRBV10-2; CDR3: CASRVGPNTDTQYF
size: -; J: TRBJ1-2; V: TRBV11-3; CDR3: CASKSKREYETYGYTF
size: -; J: TRBJ1-1; V: TRBV28; CDR3: CASSSPPGGRTEAFF
size: -; J: TRBJ2-3; V: TRBV6-7; CDR3: CASSEERNTDTQYF
size: few; J: TRBJ1-3; V: TRBV6-8; CDR3: CASSYDGSSSGNTIYF
size: -; J: TRBJ1-1; V: TRBV6-8; CDR3: CASSPPQGLRAEAFF
size: -; J: TRBJ2-1; V: TRBV9; CDR3: CASTLSGSPYNEQFF
size: -; J: TRBJ2-1; V: TRBV6-8; CDR3: CASSYSQTSPFFHEQFF
size: few; J: TRBJ1-5; V: TRBV7-2; CDR3: CASSLTRQGRNQPQHF
size: once; J: TRBJ2-5; V: TRBV10-1; CDR3: CASSEFSRRETQYF
size: medium-sized; J: TRBJ2-7; V: TRBV11-3; CDR3: CASSLGDRGRHEQYF
size: -; J: TRBJ2-3; V: TRBV19; CDR3: CASSASPSSGGAWTDTQYF
size: few; J: TRBJ2-3; V: TRBV9; CDR3: CASSVAAGVKDTQYF
size: -; J: TRBJ2-5; V: TRBV6-8; CDR3: CASFSGGIETQYF
size: few; J: TRBJ1-4; V: TRBV14; CDR3: CASSPRWGGEKLFF
size: -; J: TRBJ1-1; V: TRBV29-1; CDR3: CSVGRVSAEAFF
size: -; J: TRBJ1-2; V: TRBV19; CDR3: CASSIGQANYGYTF
size: -; J: TRBJ2-5; V: TRBV23-1; CDR3: CASSLTGRRRETQYF